A selection of T cell receptor beta chains follows, all from one sample in a study of blood T cell repertoires in COVID-19. Clones were sequenced by immunoSEQ multiplex PCR, and TCRdb holds only the in-frame ones, with some missing. The table has about 200,000 clones, about 79% seen once. Material for sequencing was peripheral blood. The receptors were gathered from a human donor in a cohort sampled during active COVID-19. CDR3s include the opening cysteine and the closing phenylalanine or tryptophan. The D gene is left open where the match is weak. The listing skips clone size in some rows; elsewhere it reads once, few, many or a size class.

NA	NA	TRBV24-1	16	TRBJ2-3	TGTGCCACCAGTGATTGGAGCAGGGCTAACACAGATACGCAGTATTTT	CATSDWSRANTDTQYF
NA	few	TRBV28	14	TRBJ2-1	TGTGCCAGCAGTTTAGGTCTGGGCATGGATGAGCAGTTCTTC	CASSLGLGMDEQFF
TRBD1	NA	TRBV16	16	TRBJ2-3	TGTGCCAGCAGCCCTTGGGGACAGGGACTCACAGATACGCAGTATTTT	CASSPWGQGLTDTQYF
NA	NA	TRBV18	12	TRBJ2-2	TGTGCCAGCTCACTCAGATCCGGGGAGCTGTTTTTT	CASSLRSGELFF
NA	NA	TRBV28	13	TRBJ1-5	TGTGCCAGCACTCTAGCCGTGGCTCAGCCCCAGCATTTT	CASTLAVAQPQHF
TRBD1	NA	TRBV5-4	14	TRBJ1-2	TGTGCCAGCAGCTGGGACAGATCTAACTATGGCTACACCTTC	CASSWDRSNYGYTF
TRBD2	NA	TRBV5-1	15	TRBJ2-1	TGCGCCAGCAGCTTGGACGGGGGGAGTTACAATGAGCAGTTCTTC	CASSLDGGSYNEQFF
NA	NA	TRBV7-9	15	TRBJ1-5	TGTGCCAGCAGCTTCGGGGATTTTAGCAATCAGCCCCAGCATTTT	CASSFGDFSNQPQHF
NA	once	TRBV3-1/TRBV3-2	15	TRBJ1-1	TGTGCCAGCAGCCAAGGAGGGGGGGCAGTCACTGAAGCTTTCTTT	CASSQGGGAVTEAFF
NA	NA	TRBV18	13	TRBJ2-1	TGTGCCAGCTCACCGGCTAGGTCCAATGAGCAGTTCTTC	CASSPARSNEQFF
NA	NA	TRBV5-1	15	TRBJ1-5	TGCGCCAGCAGCTTGGGGGAGAATAGCAATCAGCCCCAGCATTTT	CASSLGENSNQPQHF
TRBD1	NA	TRBV5-1	15	TRBJ2-1	TGCGCCAGCAGCGTCAATTTCGGGACAGGGTCTGAGCAGTTCTTC	CASSVNFGTGSEQFF
TRBD2	NA	TRBV5-1	17	TRBJ2-5	TGCGCCAGCAGCTTGGTGGTAGCGGGTACAACCTTTGAGACCCAGTACTTC	CASSLVVAGTTFETQYF
NA	NA	TRBV24-1	15	TRBJ2-2	TGTGCCACCAGTGACCAGGACAGCCTTGGAGGGGAGCTGTTTTTT	CATSDQDSLGGELFF
TRBD1	NA	TRBV7-8	13	TRBJ2-1	TGTGCCAGCAGCTTGACAGGGGGAAATGAGCAGTTCTTC	CASSLTGGNEQFF
TRBD2	NA	TRBV30	15	TRBJ2-1	TGTGCCTGGAGCCGACTAGCGGGGTTCTACAATGAGCAGTTCTTC	CAWSRLAGFYNEQFF
NA	NA	TRBV12-3/TRBV12-4	12	TRBJ2-5	TGTGCCAGCAGTCCGGGTGGGGAGACCCAGTACTTC	CASSPGGETQYF
NA	NA	TRBV2	14	TRBJ2-5	TGTGCCCTACTAGGGCCGAGTAGCCAAGAGACCCAGTACTTC	CALLGPSSQETQYF
NA	once	TRBV5-1	13	TRBJ2-7	TGCGCCAGCAGCTTGGACAACTCCTACGAGCAGTACTTC	CASSLDNSYEQYF
TRBD2	NA	TRBV3-1/TRBV3-2	16	TRBJ2-5	TGTGCCAGCAGCCAAGGGATAGCGGGGGACCAAGAGACCCAGTACTTC	CASSQGIAGDQETQYF
NA	NA	TRBV4-1	18	TRBJ1-5	TGCGCCAGCAGCCAAGAGGGGGCACCACTTTATAGCAATCAGCCCCAGCATTTT	CASSQEGAPLYSNQPQHF
TRBD2	NA	TRBV9	14	TRBJ2-3	TGTGCCAGCGGACTAGCGGGAGTCGGAGATACGCAGTATTTT	CASGLAGVGDTQYF
TRBD2	NA	TRBV3-1/TRBV3-2	15	TRBJ2-5	TGTGCCAGCAGCCAAGTGAGCGGGAGATTGGAGACCCAGTACTTC	CASSQVSGRLETQYF
NA	NA	TRBV7-2	16	TRBJ1-4	TGTGCCAGCAGCTTAGCGTTATGGGCGTTCGGTGAAAAACTGTTTTTT	CASSLALWAFGEKLFF
TRBD1	once	TRBV19	14	TRBJ2-7	TGTGCCAGTAGTAAGGGGGCAAGTACCTACGAGCAGTACTTC	CASSKGASTYEQYF
TRBD2	NA	TRBV6-6	14	TRBJ2-7	TGTGCCAGCAGTCCTCGGAGGGAGGGCCCCGAGCAGTACTTC	CASSPRREGPEQYF
NA	NA	TRBV19	13	TRBJ2-7	TGTGCCAGTAGTCCCGACAATTCCTACGAGCAGTACTTC	CASSPDNSYEQYF
NA	NA	TRBV2	13	TRBJ1-5	TGTGCCAGCATTCGGGAGATCAATCAGCCCCAGCATTTT	CASIREINQPQHF
NA	NA	TRBV6-1	17	TRBJ2-5	TGTGCCAGCAGTGAAAGGGGGGAGAGGGGGCCGGTAGAGACCCAGTACTTC	CASSERGERGPVETQYF
TRBD2	once	TRBV28	17	TRBJ2-3	TGTGCCAGCAGCAGGGCGGGACTAGCGGTTTCCGGAGATACGCAGTATTTT	CASSRAGLAVSGDTQYF
TRBD2	NA	TRBV7-2	19	TRBJ2-2	TGTGCCAGCAGCATACCACGACTAGCGGGTGGTTCGAACACCGGGGAGCTGTTTTTT	CASSIPRLAGGSNTGELFF
NA	NA	TRBV7-2	14	TRBJ2-5	TGTGCCAGCAGCTATGGACAGACCGGAGAGACCCAGTACTTC	CASSYGQTGETQYF
NA	NA	TRBV5-1	14	TRBJ1-5	TGCGCCAGCAGCTTGGGCGCAGGCTATCAGCCCCAGCATTTT	CASSLGAGYQPQHF
NA	NA	TRBV5-6	14	TRBJ1-2	TGTGCCAGCAGTCAGAAGGACAGCCACTATGGCTACACCTTC	CASSQKDSHYGYTF
NA	NA	TRBV19	15	TRBJ1-5	TGTGCCAGTAGTATGAGCGGGGGCGGAGTGCAGCCCCAGCATTTT	CASSMSGGGVQPQHF
NA	NA	TRBV28	15	TRBJ1-1	TGTGCCAGCATCCACTCGGGGGGCAGGCTCACTGAAGCTTTCTTT	CASIHSGGRLTEAFF
NA	NA	TRBV14	16	TRBJ2-2	TGTGCCAGCAGCCAAGTAGTCCAGCGGGCTACCGGGGAGCTGTTTTTT	CASSQVVQRATGELFF
NA	NA	TRBV5-1	11	TRBJ2-1	TGCGCCAGCGGTCTAGGGGACACTGCTTTCTTC	CASGLGDTAFF